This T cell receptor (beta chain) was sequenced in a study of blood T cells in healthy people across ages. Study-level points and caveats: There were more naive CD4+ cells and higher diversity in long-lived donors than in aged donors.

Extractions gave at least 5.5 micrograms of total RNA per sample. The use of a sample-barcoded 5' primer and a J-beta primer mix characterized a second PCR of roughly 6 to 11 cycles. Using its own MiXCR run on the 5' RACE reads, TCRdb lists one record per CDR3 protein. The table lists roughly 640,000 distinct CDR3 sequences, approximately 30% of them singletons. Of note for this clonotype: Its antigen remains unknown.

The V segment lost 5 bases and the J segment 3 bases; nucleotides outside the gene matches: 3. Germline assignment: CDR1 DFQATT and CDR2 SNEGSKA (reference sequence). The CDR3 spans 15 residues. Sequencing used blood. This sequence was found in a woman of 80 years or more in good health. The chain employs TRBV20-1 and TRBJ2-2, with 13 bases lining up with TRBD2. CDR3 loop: CSAGGLAGDTGELFF. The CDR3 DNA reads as TGCAGTGCTGGAGGACTAGCGGGGGACACCGGGGAGCTGTTTTTT.